This T cell receptor (beta chain) was captured by sequencing in a study of regulatory T cells in long-lasting Graves disease. General observations from the study: Sample size, which was small, may have reduced accuracy. Persistent disease showed a preference for TRBV28, TRBJ1-2 and TRBJ2-5.

This clonotype was seen many times. The target antigen is unknown. Combining iRepertoire HTBI primers with Arm-PCR of CDR3 regions, the authors built TCR beta libraries. TCRdb re-analysed the multiplex PCR reads in MiXCR, keeping a single row per CDR3 protein. The sample contains 350,000 to 500,000 distinct CDR3 sequences, about 15% of which appear only once. The CDR3 runs 12 residues. Per the germline V gene, CDR1 is GTSNPN and CDR2 is SVGIG (reference sequence). V was pared by 3 bases and J by 6 bases, with 11 bases between. Stated time point: newly diagnosed GD, antithyroid drugs for less than 3 months. Preparation of the TCR library used RNA extracted from PBMCs. The data also belong to a second study, concerning T cells in Graves' hyperthyroidism and ophthalmopathy. Turning to that study: The HTBI set primed first-round TCR CDR3 RT-PCR.

This clonotype was sampled from a woman aged 50 to 60 with Graves disease. V usage is TRBV30 and J usage is TRBJ1-1; D unclear. Sequencing used peripheral blood mononuclear cells (PBMCs), obtained at new diagnosis, from a patient treated with antithyroid drugs. CDR3 region: CAWSKSEAEAFF. In nucleotides, the CDR3 is TGTGCCTGGAGCAAGAGTGAGGCTGAAGCTTTCTTT.